Given below is one T cell receptor (beta chain) in context. The CDR3 is made up of 15 amino acids. CDR1 and CDR2 from the germline V gene are SGHVS and FQNEAQ. Trimming at V came to 5 bases and at J to 4 bases, leaving 3 bases not matched to a gene. The data derive from a study of technical replicates of blood from a handful of donors. Sequencing used immunoSEQ multiplex PCR; TCRdb keeps in-frame clones, though not all of them. The data hold 55,000 to 85,000 clones, with around 97% observed a single time. The chain links TRBV7-8 to TRBJ2-2, with 11 positions matching TRBD1. Sequencing was done on a sample of T cells isolated from PBMCs. This TCR was recovered from a human donor in good health. DNA for the CDR3: TGTGCCAGCAGCGCCGGGACAGGGGGCACCGGGGAGCTGTTTTTT. Amino acid sequence: CASSAGTGGTGELFF.